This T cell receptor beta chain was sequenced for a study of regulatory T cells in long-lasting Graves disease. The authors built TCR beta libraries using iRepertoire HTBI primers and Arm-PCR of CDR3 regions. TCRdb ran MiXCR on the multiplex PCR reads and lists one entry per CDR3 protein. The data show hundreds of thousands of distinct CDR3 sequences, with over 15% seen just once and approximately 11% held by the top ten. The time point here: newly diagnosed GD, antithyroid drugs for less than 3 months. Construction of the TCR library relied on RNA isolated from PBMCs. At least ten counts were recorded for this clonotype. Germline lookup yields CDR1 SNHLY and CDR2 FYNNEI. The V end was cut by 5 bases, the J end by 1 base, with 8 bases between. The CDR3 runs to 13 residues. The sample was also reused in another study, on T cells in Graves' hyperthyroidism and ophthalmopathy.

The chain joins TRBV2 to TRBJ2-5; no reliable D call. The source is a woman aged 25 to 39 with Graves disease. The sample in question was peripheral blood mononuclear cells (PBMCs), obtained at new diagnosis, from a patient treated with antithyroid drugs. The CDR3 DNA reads TGTGCCAGCAGTAGACATGGCCAAGAGACCCAGTACTTC. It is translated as CASSRHGQETQYF.